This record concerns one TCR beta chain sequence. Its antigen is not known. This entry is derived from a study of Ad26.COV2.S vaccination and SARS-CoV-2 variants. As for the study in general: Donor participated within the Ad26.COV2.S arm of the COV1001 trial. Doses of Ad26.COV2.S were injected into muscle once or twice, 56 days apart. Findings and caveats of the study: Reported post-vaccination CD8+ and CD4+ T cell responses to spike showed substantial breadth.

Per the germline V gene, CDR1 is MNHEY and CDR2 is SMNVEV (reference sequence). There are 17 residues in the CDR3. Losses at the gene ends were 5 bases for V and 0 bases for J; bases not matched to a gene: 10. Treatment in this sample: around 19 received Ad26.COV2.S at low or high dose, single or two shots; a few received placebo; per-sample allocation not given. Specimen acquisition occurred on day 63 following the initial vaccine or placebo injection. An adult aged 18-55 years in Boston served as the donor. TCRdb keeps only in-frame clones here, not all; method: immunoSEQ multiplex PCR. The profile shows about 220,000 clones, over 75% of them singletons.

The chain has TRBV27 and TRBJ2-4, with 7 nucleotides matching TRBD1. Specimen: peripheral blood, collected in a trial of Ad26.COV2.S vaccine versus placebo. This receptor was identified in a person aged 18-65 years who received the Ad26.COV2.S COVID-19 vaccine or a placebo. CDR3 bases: TGTGCCAGCAGTCCAACGGGGACAGTACTAGCCAAAAACATTCAGTACTTC. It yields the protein CASSPTGTVLAKNIQYF.